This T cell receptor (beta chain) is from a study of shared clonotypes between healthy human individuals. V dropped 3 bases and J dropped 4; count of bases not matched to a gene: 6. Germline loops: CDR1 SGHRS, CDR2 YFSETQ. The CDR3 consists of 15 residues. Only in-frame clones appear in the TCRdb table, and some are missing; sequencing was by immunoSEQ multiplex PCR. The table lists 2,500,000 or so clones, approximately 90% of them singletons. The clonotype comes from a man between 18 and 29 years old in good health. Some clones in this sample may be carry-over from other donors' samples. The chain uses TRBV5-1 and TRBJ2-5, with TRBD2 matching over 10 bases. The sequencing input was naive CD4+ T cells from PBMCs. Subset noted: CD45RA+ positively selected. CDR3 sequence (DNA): TGCGCCAGCAGCTCCCAAATAGCGGGAGGAGAGACCCAGTACTTC. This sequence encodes CASSSQIAGGETQYF.